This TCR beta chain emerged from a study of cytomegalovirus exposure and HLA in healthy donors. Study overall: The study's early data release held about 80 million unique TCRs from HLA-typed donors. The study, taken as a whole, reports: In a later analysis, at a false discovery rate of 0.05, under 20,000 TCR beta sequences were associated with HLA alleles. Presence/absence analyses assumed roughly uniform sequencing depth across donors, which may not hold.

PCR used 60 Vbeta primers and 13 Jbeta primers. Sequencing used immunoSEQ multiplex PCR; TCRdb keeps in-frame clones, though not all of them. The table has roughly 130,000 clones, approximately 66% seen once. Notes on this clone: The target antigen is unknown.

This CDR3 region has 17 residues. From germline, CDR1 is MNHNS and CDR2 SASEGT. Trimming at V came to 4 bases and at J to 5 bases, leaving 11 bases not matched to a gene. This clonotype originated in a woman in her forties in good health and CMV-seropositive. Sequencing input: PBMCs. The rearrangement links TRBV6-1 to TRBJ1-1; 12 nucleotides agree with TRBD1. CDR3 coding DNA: TGTGCCAGCAGTGGAACCGCGGGGACAGGGGGCAGGACTGAAGCTTTCTTT. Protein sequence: CASSGTAGTGGRTEAFF.